One T cell receptor beta chain is described in this entry. These data come from a study of blood T cell repertoires in COVID-19. Germline CDR1 reads SGHAT; CDR2 reads FQNNGV. The CDR3 spans 16 residues. V lost 3 bases, J lost 0 bases, and 12 bases lay in between. It was during active infection that Seattle patients were enrolled and then longitudinally followed. The protocol was immunoSEQ multiplex PCR, while the TCRdb copy is restricted to in-frame clones and leaves out a portion. The sample includes around 310,000 clones, nearly 90% seen only once; the top ten take about 1%. Source material: peripheral blood. The sequence was collected from a woman aged 40 to 49 with COVID-19, enrolled during active disease. The chain couples TRBV11-2 to TRBJ1-3, with D uncertain. CDR3 loop: CASSFLSRLSGNTIYF. CDR3 in DNA: TGTGCCAGCAGCTTCCTGAGCCGTCTCTCTGGAAACACCATATATTTT.